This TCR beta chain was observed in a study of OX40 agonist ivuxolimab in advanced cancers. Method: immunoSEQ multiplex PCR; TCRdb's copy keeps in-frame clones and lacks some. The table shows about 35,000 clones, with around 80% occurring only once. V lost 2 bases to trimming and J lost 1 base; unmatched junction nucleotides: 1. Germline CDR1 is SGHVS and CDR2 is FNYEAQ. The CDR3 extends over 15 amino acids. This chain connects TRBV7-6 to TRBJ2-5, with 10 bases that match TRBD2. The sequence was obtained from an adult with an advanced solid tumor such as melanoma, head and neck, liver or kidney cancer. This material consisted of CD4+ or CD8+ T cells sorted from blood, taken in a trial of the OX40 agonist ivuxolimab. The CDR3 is CASSLLAGAQETQYF. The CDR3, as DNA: TGTGCCAGCAGCTTACTAGCGGGGGCCCAAGAGACCCAGTACTTC. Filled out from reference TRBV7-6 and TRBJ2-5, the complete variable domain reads GAGVSQSPRYKVTKRGQDVALRCDPISGHVSLYWYRQALGQGPEFLTYFNYEAQQDKSGLPNDRFSAERPEGSISTLTIQRTEQRDSAMYRCASSLLAGAQETQYFGPGTRLLVL.